The 4 T cell receptor beta chains presented below share a single source sample, sequenced in a study of cytomegalovirus exposure and HLA in healthy donors. PCR was performed using 60 Vbeta and 13 Jbeta primers. Data came from immunoSEQ multiplex PCR; TCRdb stores just in-frame clones and leaves some out. The sample comprises around 150,000 clones, approximately 60% of which are singletons, and around 7.1% rests with the top ten. Sequencing input: PBMCs. These receptors all come from a woman in her sixties or seventies in good health and CMV-seropositive.

This rearrangement joins TRBV28 to TRBJ1-2; D uncertain. Germline CDR1 is MDHEN and CDR2 is SYDVKM. V lost 6 bases to trimming and J lost 3 bases, with 8 bases between them. The CDR3 is 12 amino acids. CDR3 sequence reads: CASRDTDYGYTF. In DNA, the CDR3 is TGTGCCAGCAGGGATACAGACTATGGCTACACCTTC.

This clone was counted a single time. The rearrangement uses TRBV10-3 and TRBJ2-1, with TRBD2 matching 12 bases. In germline, CDR1 is ENHRY, CDR2 SYGVKD. This CDR3 is 14 amino acids long. The V and J ends lost 6 bases and 9 bases, in that order; junction bases with no gene match: 6. This CDR3 reads CAISAPGLAGEQFF. CDR3 nucleotide sequence: TGTGCCATCAGCGCTCCGGGACTAGCGGGTGAGCAGTTCTTC.

The chain carries TRBV19 and TRBJ1-2, with D possibly being TRBD1 (6 bases). Looked up from germline, CDR1 is LNHDA and CDR2 is SQIVND (reference sequence). Trimming cost V 7 bases and J 4 bases, with 13 bases left between them. The CDR3 sequence is 13 residues long. As DNA, the CDR3 is TGTGCCAGTACCCCCGGACAGAGCTATGGCTACACCTTC. It encodes CASTPGQSYGYTF.

This chain uses TRBV7-7 with TRBJ2-5; D perhaps matches TRBD1 (6 bases). This CDR3 region has 14 residues. The germline CDR1 and CDR2 sequences are SSHAT and FNYEAQ (reference sequence). For the CDR3, the DNA is TGTGCTAGCTTCCAGGTCAGGGGTCAAGAGACCCAGTACTTC. It is translated as CASFQVRGQETQYF.